The 31 T cell receptor beta chains below were found in one sample sequenced in a study of regulatory T cells in long-lasting Graves disease. Regarding time point: persistent/refractory GD, antithyroid drugs over 5 years with positive TRAb. The TCR library was made from RNA that had been extracted from PBMCs in TRIzol. CDR3-region Arm-PCR and iRepertoire HTBI primers produced the TCR beta libraries. MiXCR, run by TCRdb on the multiplex PCR reads, gives a single entry per CDR3 protein. The sample comprises around 510,000 distinct CDR3 sequences, roughly 20% of which are singletons, and about 8.3% rests with the top ten. The starting material was peripheral blood mononuclear cells (PBMCs), obtained when the disease was refractory, from a patient treated with antithyroid drugs. The receptors originated from a female donor with Graves disease.

The table lists this clonotype with many counts. The V call is TRBV20-1, the J call TRBJ2-5, with D tentatively TRBD2 (6 bases). The CDR3 covers 13 residues. Germline V gene sequence: CDR1 DFQATT, CDR2 SNEGSKA (reference sequence). V shed 6 bases and J shed 0 bases, with 11 bases lying between them. DNA for the CDR3: TGCAGTGCAGGCCGGGACTACCAAGAGACCCAGTACTTC. Translation gives CSAGRDYQETQYF.

The table lists this clonotype with many counts. The chain joins TRBV10-3 to TRBJ1-4; the D gene is possibly TRBD1 (5 bases). Trimming pared 5 bases from V and 7 bases from J, leaving 11 bases between. This CDR3 is built from 13 residues. CDR1 ENHRY and CDR2 SYGVKD come from the germline V gene. The CDR3 sequence is CAISSGPGEKLFF. Written as DNA, the CDR3 is TGTGCCATCAGTTCAGGGCCCGGTGAAAAACTGTTTTTT.

The rearrangement joins TRBV7-9 to TRBJ2-5; D tentatively fits TRBD1 or TRBD2 (5 bases each). Germline CDR1 and CDR2: SEHNR and FQNEAQ (reference sequence). Trimming shortened V by 5 bases and J by 1 base, and 17 bases separated the two germline ends. The CDR3 extends over 16 amino acids. In DNA, the CDR3 is TGTGCCAGCAGCCCAACTAATTGGGACCCCCAAGAGACCCAGTACTTC. Its protein product is CASSPTNWDPQETQYF.

This clonotype turned up a few times. The chain is built from TRBV6-1 and TRBJ1-1, with D uncertain. V lost 6 bases and J 4 bases, leaving 21 bases between the germline ends. The CDR3 has 16 residues. The germline V gene encodes CDR1 MNHNS and CDR2 SASEGT. The CDR3 bases are TGTGCCAGCAGATCTCTCGGTAAGGACCCCCGCACTGAAGCTTTCTTT. Its translation is CASRSLGKDPRTEAFF.

This chain connects TRBV5-1 to TRBJ2-5, with 10 bases matching TRBD1. The length of the CDR3 is 14 residues. J lost 6 bases, V lost 0 bases, and 2 bases had no gene match. The germline gives CDR1 SGHRS, CDR2 YFSETQ. The CDR3 reads CASSLGDRGQTQYF. Here the CDR3 DNA reads TGCGCCAGCAGCTTGGGGGACAGGGGACAGACCCAGTACTTC. Full variable domain (remainder filled in from reference TRBV5-1 and TRBJ2-5): KAGVTQTPRYLIKTRGQQVTLSCSPISGHRSVSWYQQTPGQGLQFLFEYFSETQRNKGNFPGRFSGRQFSNSRSEMNVSTLELGDSALYLCASSLGDRGQTQYFGPGTRLLVL.

This clonotype turned up a few times. The J gene is TRBJ1-2, the V gene TRBV9; TRBD1 aligns across 7 bases. Germline trimming cut 0 bases from V and 2 bases from J; bases unmatched to any gene: 4. There are 15 residues in the CDR3. The germline gives CDR1 SGDLS, CDR2 YYNGEE. This chain's CDR3 is CASSVDAGGNYGYTF. The CDR3 nucleotides are TGTGCCAGCAGCGTAGACGCAGGGGGGAACTATGGCTACACCTTC.

This chain connects TRBV20-1 to TRBJ2-1, with TRBD1 identical over 11 bases. V shed 4 bases, J shed 6 bases, and the junction held 8 bases outside the gene matches. This CDR3 has 15 residues. From germline, CDR1 is DFQATT and CDR2 SNEGSKA (reference sequence). CDR3 loop: CSAIRTGGFRNEQFF. CDR3 nucleotide sequence: TGCAGTGCTATCAGGACAGGGGGCTTTCGCAATGAGCAGTTCTTC.

Only a few counts were recorded for this clonotype. The chain joins TRBV28 to TRBJ2-7, with 8 bases identical to TRBD1. The J segment lost 6 bases and the V segment lost 2 bases, leaving 6 bases of the junction unmatched. This CDR3 has 14 residues. Germline V CDR1 and CDR2: MDHEN, SYDVKM. CDR3 coding DNA: TGTGCCAGCAGTTTAGTGGACAGGGTTGGCGAGCAGTACTTC. It codes for CASSLVDRVGEQYF.

The chain links TRBV11-3 to TRBJ2-1; TRBD2 aligns across 8 bases. The CDR3 extends over 16 amino acids. Unmatched junction bases numbered 6, after V lost 5 bases and J lost 0 bases. Germline values: CDR1 SGHNT, CDR2 YENEEA. The CDR3 region has the DNA TGTGCCAGCAGCGTTAGCGGGAATCCCTCCTACAATGAGCAGTTCTTC. Its protein is CASSVSGNPSYNEQFF.

This clonotype was seen many times. The gene calls are TRBV2 and TRBJ2-7, with TRBD1 matching 8 bases. Per the germline V gene, CDR1 is SNHLY and CDR2 is FYNNEI. The CDR3 length is 13 residues. V dropped 8 bases and J dropped 1; count of bases not matched to a gene: 4. The CDR3, as DNA: TGTGCCAGCTGCCGGGACAGGTCCTACGAGCAGTACTTC. Translation: CASCRDRSYEQYF.

This clonotype appeared once. This chain uses TRBV5-1 with TRBJ2-5; tentatively, D is TRBD2 (8 bases). V dropped 4 bases and J dropped 0 bases, with 28 bases sitting between them. The CDR3 contains 20 residues. Germline lookup yields CDR1 SGHRS and CDR2 YFSETQ. The CDR3: CASSQADRVATSGYQETQYF. CDR3 nucleotides: TGCGCCAGCAGCCAGGCCGACAGGGTGGCCACTAGCGGTTACCAAGAGACCCAGTACTTC.

This clonotype was seen at least ten times. The V and J genes are TRBV29-1 and TRBJ2-7; D not certain. V was cut by 6 bases and J by 0 bases, with 12 bases left in between. CDR3 length equals 13 residues. CDR1 SQVTM and CDR2 ANQGSEA come from the germline V gene. The DNA for the CDR3 is TGCAGCGTCGCTGGGCAGATCTCCTACGAGCAGTACTTC. Translating gives CSVAGQISYEQYF.

The rearrangement uses TRBV20-1 and TRBJ1-5, with D possibly matching TRBD1 (5 bases). CDR3 size: 17 residues. Trimming removed 0 bases at V and 7 bases at J, with 22 bases between. Looked up from germline, CDR1 is DFQATT and CDR2 is SNEGSKA (reference sequence). The CDR3 DNA reads TGCAGTGCTAGAGATGGTGGTGGGGGGGTCGGGGGACAGCCCCAGCATTTT. Translating it yields CSARDGGGGVGGQPQHF.

The V and J genes are TRBV7-9 and TRBJ2-1; unclear D gene. V lost 5 bases, J lost 5 bases, and 10 bases lay in between. The CDR3 runs 13 residues. Looked up from germline, CDR1 is SEHNR and CDR2 is FQNEAQ (reference sequence). CDR3 in amino acids: CASSPPQHNEQFF. The CDR3 DNA follows: TGTGCCAGCAGCCCCCCCCAGCACAATGAGCAGTTCTTC.

The chain carries TRBV10-3 and TRBJ2-5, with TRBD1 as a possible D gene (5 bases). There are 15 residues in the CDR3. CDR1 is ENHRY, CDR2 SYGVKD, per germline. V dropped 0 bases and J dropped 5 bases, with 13 bases sitting between them. DNA for the CDR3: TGTGCCATCAGTGAGTCGGGGCCCCCCCTCGAGACCCAGTACTTC. Encoded protein: CAISESGPPLETQYF.

The rearrangement links TRBV12-3 or TRBV12-4 to TRBJ2-3, with 10 bases matching TRBD2. J gave up 4 bases and V 7 bases, and 14 bases lay outside the gene matches. The CDR3 length is 17 residues. CDR3 amino acids: CASIPLGLAGAADTQYF. The CDR3 region has the DNA TGTGCCAGCATCCCCCTGGGGCTAGCGGGAGCGGCAGATACGCAGTATTTT.

V gene TRBV29-1 combines with J gene TRBJ1-1; D perhaps matches TRBD1 (6 bases). Germline CDR1 is SQVTM and CDR2 is ANQGSEA. Between the trimmed V and J ends, which lost 7 bases and 1 base, there was a span of 16 bases. The length of the CDR3 is 14 residues. The CDR3 nucleotides read TGCAGCGCGAAACCGGGACATCAGAACACTGAAGCTTTCTTT. This encodes CSAKPGHQNTEAFF. The full variable domain, in which reference TRBV29-1 and TRBJ1-1 provide the parts outside the CDR3, is SAVISQKPSRDICQRGTSLTIQCQVDSQVTMMFWYRQQPGQSLTLIATANQGSEATYESGFVIDKFPISRPNLTFSTLTVSNMSPEDSSIYLCSAKPGHQNTEAFFGQGTRLTVV.

This clonotype showed up just a few times. The chain carries TRBV19 and TRBJ1-5; a weak D match, TRBD1 (5 bases). CDR3 length: 15 amino acids. The germline V and J ends were trimmed by 11 bases and 1 base, with 18 bases remaining between them. Germline values: CDR1 LNHDA, CDR2 SQIVND (reference sequence). CDR3 amino acids: CASEFYRGSNQPQHF. CDR3 in DNA: TGTGCCTCCGAGTTCTATCGGGGCAGCAATCAGCCCCAGCATTTT.

There are a few counts of this clonotype. The chain is built from TRBV14 and TRBJ2-7, with D possibly matching TRBD2 (5 bases). Germline V gene sequence: CDR1 SGHDN, CDR2 FVKESK. The V end was cut by 1 base, the J end by 2 bases, with 18 bases between. The CDR3 extends over 17 amino acids. The CDR3 DNA reads TGTGCCAGCAGCCAAGGACTGATGGGAGTAATCCCCTACGAGCAGTACTTC. This gives the protein CASSQGLMGVIPYEQYF. The entire variable domain, with the rest obtained from reference TRBV14 and TRBJ2-7, is as follows: EAGVTQFPSHSVIEKGQTVTLRCDPISGHDNLYWYRRVMGKEIKFLLHFVKESKQDESGMPNNRFLAERTGGTYSTLKVQPAELEDSGVYFCASSQGLMGVIPYEQYFGPGTRLTVT.

This clonotype was found a few times. The chain recombines TRBV9 with TRBJ2-5, with D possibly called TRBD1 or TRBD2 (6 bases each). The CDR3 has 16 amino acids. Germline CDR1 reads SGDLS; CDR2 reads YYNGEE. Trimming shortened V by 4 bases and J by 5 bases, and 21 bases separated the two germline ends. Here the CDR3 reads CASSPEGGRERETQYF. The CDR3 DNA reads TGTGCCAGCAGCCCAGAGGGGGGACGGGAGAGGGAGACCCAGTACTTC.

This clonotype has ten or more counts. The chain uses TRBV12-3 or TRBV12-4 and TRBJ2-7, with TRBD1 matching over 8 bases. V was clipped by 4 bases and J by 6 bases; unmatched bases: 2. The CDR3 consists of 12 residues. Here the CDR3 reads CASSWTGSEQYF. CDR3 DNA sequence: TGTGCCAGCAGTTGGACAGGGAGCGAGCAGTACTTC.

This clonotype was detected many times. The V and J genes are TRBV30 and TRBJ1-2; TRBD1 agrees at 8 bases. The CDR3 is 12 residues long. Germline V gives CDR1 GTSNPN, CDR2 SVGIG (reference sequence). The DNA of the CDR3 is TGTGCTTCGGACAGGGTGTTAGGTGGCTACACCTTC. It specifies CASDRVLGGYTF.

Many counts were recorded for this clonotype. The chain employs TRBV5-1 and TRBJ1-1; perhaps TRBD1 as D (5 bases). Germline V lookup: CDR1 SGHRS, CDR2 YFSETQ. The CDR3 is made up of 15 amino acids. V shed 4 bases and J shed 4 bases, with 17 bases lying between them. The CDR3 loop reads CASSHDEGFGTEAFF. CDR3 bases: TGCGCCAGCAGCCACGATGAGGGGTTCGGCACTGAAGCTTTCTTT.

J is TRBJ2-6 and V is TRBV28, with TRBD1 matching 7 bases. CDR1 MDHEN and CDR2 SYDVKM come from the germline V gene. V was clipped by 8 bases and J by 4 bases; unmatched bases: 5. This CDR3 is built from 14 residues. CDR3 in DNA: TGTGCCAGCCATACAGGGGCCGGGGCCAACGTCCTGACTTTC. This translates into CASHTGAGANVLTF.

This clonotype was detected only once. V gene TRBV5-1 combines with J gene TRBJ2-1; D may be TRBD1 (6 bases). The V gene's germline CDR1 is SGHRS and CDR2 YFSETQ. V was pared by 7 bases and J by 0 bases, with 14 bases between. The CDR3 has 15 amino acids. This CDR3 reads CASRKLQGSYNEQFF. The CDR3 bases are TGCGCCAGCCGGAAGTTACAGGGCTCCTACAATGAGCAGTTCTTC.

This clonotype was seen at least ten times. This chain connects TRBV19 to TRBJ2-7, with D perhaps matching TRBD1 or TRBD2 (5 bases each). This CDR3 has 13 residues. Trimming took 10 bases from V and 3 from J, leaving 16 bases between them. Germline lookup yields CDR1 LNHDA and CDR2 SQIVND (reference sequence). CDR3 coding DNA: TGTGCCACCTCCTTTGGGGGAAACTACGAGCAGTACTTC. Its protein is CATSFGGNYEQYF.

At least ten counts were recorded for this clonotype. The CDR3 loop reads CASSFAAGVFHEQYF. The CDR3 bases are TGTGCCAGCAGCTTTGCAGCGGGAGTGTTCCACGAGCAGTACTTC. The J gene is TRBJ2-7, the V gene TRBV7-9, with 8 nucleotides matching TRBD2. Germline loops: CDR1 SEHNR, CDR2 FQNEAQ (reference sequence). V dropped 3 bases and J dropped 5; count of bases not matched to a gene: 9. This CDR3 has 15 residues.

This clonotype was recorded a few times. The CDR3 coding sequence is TGTGCCAGCAGCCTACCAATGGGAAGTGGAAACACCATATATTTT. Translation: CASSLPMGSGNTIYF. The chain recombines TRBV7-2 with TRBJ1-3, with D hard to call. The germline gives CDR1 SGHTA, CDR2 FQGNSA. The CDR3 runs to 15 residues. The V end was cut by 5 bases, the J end by 3 bases, with 14 bases between.

This clonotype was observed a handful of times. This chain links TRBV5-1 with TRBJ2-1; possible D gene TRBD1, 5 bases. The CDR3 has 15 residues. V lost 0 bases and J 4 bases, leaving 11 bases between the germline ends. In germline, CDR1 is SGHRS, CDR2 YFSETQ. DNA of the CDR3: TGCGCCAGCAGCTTGGGACAGATACTATACAATGAGCAGTTCTTC. Its protein is CASSLGQILYNEQFF.

The J gene is TRBJ2-7, the V gene TRBV5-1, with 13 bases that match TRBD2. J lost 5 bases, V lost 0 bases, and 8 bases had no gene match. The CDR3 runs 17 residues. In germline, CDR1 is SGHRS, CDR2 YFSETQ. The chain's CDR3 is CASSLELAGGGLNEQYF. The CDR3 nucleotides read TGCGCCAGCAGCTTGGAACTAGCGGGAGGGGGGCTGAACGAGCAGTACTTC. The variable domain in full, completed from reference TRBV5-1 and TRBJ2-7, reads KAGVTQTPRYLIKTRGQQVTLSCSPISGHRSVSWYQQTPGQGLQFLFEYFSETQRNKGNFPGRFSGRQFSNSRSEMNVSTLELGDSALYLCASSLELAGGGLNEQYFGPGTRLTVT.

In this sample, this clonotype turned up a few times. This chain connects TRBV19 to TRBJ1-3; D unresolved. V dropped 6 bases and J dropped 8 bases, with 17 bases sitting between them. The germline V gene encodes CDR1 LNHDA and CDR2 SQIVND (reference sequence). CDR3 length: 14 residues. CDR3 nucleotide sequence: TGTGCCAGTAGATCGGGCCCGCCGGAGCACACCATATATTTT. This encodes CASRSGPPEHTIYF.